A selection of T cell receptor beta chains follows, all from one sample in a study of beta chain features in type 1 diabetes. Sequencing used immunoSEQ multiplex PCR; TCRdb keeps in-frame clones, though not all of them. The sample yields around 400,000 clones, roughly an eighth seen once. Input material: naive CD4+ T cells from blood. The receptors were gathered from a young man in good health. Each CDR3 is given with its conserved first and last residue. The D gene is left open where the match is weak. Not every row has a clone size; where given, it reads once, few, many or a size class.

>TRBJ2-3|.|.|TRBV30
TGTGCCTGGATCAGGGATTCGGATACGCAGTATTTT
CAWIRDSDTQYF
>TRBJ1-2|.|TRBD1|TRBV4-2
TGTGCCAGCAGCCAAGAGAAGGGGCAACAGGGGTCCTATGGCTACACCTTC
CASSQEKGQQGSYGYTF
>TRBJ2-7|few|.|TRBV6-5
TGTGCCAGCAGTAGGGGGACATCAAAAACCTACGAGCAGTACTTC
CASSRGTSKTYEQYF
>TRBJ2-1|.|.|TRBV6-6
TGTGCCAGCAGTTACACCACAGTCGTTCCTGAGCAGTTCTTC
CASSYTTVVPEQFF
>TRBJ1-2|.|.|TRBV6-6
TGTGCCAGCAGTTACCGGGGGGCGCACGGCTACACCTTC
CASSYRGAHGYTF
>TRBJ2-3|few|.|TRBV5-6
TGTGCCAGCAGCTCTGGAGGCGGTAGCACAGATACGCAGTATTTT
CASSSGGGSTDTQYF
>TRBJ1-1|.|.|TRBV28
TGTGCCAGCAGTTTAGGGGGCAGTCCGGGTGGGGTCACTGAAGCTTTCTTT
CASSLGGSPGGVTEAFF
>TRBJ2-2|few|TRBD1|TRBV5-1
TGCGCCAGCAGGGTCTTCTTAGGACAGGGCGGAAACACCGGGGAGCTGTTTTTT
CASRVFLGQGGNTGELFF
>TRBJ2-5|few|.|TRBV20-1
TGCAGTGCTCGTCTGGAGACCCAGTACTTC
CSARLETQYF
>TRBJ2-3|few|TRBD2|TRBV7-3
TGTGCCAGCAGCTTACCCACTAGCGCGGGATCAGACGGCACAGATACGCAGTATTTT
CASSLPTSAGSDGTDTQYF
>TRBJ1-2|.|.|TRBV19
TGTGCCAGTAGTATAGCGGCAGGCCGCTACACCTTC
CASSIAAGRYTF
>TRBJ1-1|few|.|TRBV27
TGTGCCAGCAGTTCACCTCGGGGCACTGAAGCTTTCTTT
CASSSPRGTEAFF
>TRBJ2-7|.|TRBD2|TRBV5-4
TGTGCCAGCAGCAGTGGGACTAGCAGCTACGAGCAGTACTTC
CASSSGTSSYEQYF